This T cell receptor beta chain was found in a study of blood T cell repertoires in COVID-19. The CDR3 sequence is 13 residues long. Per the germline V gene, CDR1 is SGHRS and CDR2 is YFSETQ. Trimming took off 4 bases at V and 5 bases at J, with 12 bases between the two ends. Method: immunoSEQ multiplex PCR; TCRdb's copy keeps in-frame clones and lacks some. The data contain roughly 300,000 clones, roughly nine tenths of them singletons. Followed over time, Seattle patients had been enrolled while infection was active. Concerning this clone: Other DNA sequences in this sample translate to the same CDR3.

This clonotype was sampled from a young woman with COVID-19, enrolled during active disease. The sequenced sample was peripheral blood. The chain recombines TRBV5-1 with TRBJ1-1, with a possible D match to TRBD1 (5 bases). The CDR3 sequence is CASSLDRGTEAFF. The DNA for the CDR3 is TGCGCCAGCAGCCTCGACAGAGGAACTGAAGCTTTCTTT.